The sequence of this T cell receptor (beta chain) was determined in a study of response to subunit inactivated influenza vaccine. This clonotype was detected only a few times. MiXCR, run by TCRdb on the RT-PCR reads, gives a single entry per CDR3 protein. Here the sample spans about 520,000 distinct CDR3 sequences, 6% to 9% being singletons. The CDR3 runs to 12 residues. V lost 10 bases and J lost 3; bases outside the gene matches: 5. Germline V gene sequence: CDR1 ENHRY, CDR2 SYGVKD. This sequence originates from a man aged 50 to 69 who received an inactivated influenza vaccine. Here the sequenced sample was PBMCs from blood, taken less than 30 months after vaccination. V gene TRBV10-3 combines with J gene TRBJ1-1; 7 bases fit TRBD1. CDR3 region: CATRGRDTEAFF. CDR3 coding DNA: TGTGCCACCAGGGGGAGGGACACTGAAGCTTTCTTT.